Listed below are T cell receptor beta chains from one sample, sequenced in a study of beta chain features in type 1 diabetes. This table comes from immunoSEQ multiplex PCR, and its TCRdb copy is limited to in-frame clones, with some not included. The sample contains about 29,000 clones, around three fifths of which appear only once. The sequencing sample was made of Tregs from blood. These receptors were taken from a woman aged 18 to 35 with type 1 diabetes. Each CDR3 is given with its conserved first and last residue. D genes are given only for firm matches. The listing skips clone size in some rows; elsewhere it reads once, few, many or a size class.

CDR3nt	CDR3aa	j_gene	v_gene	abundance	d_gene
TGCGCCAGCAGCTTGGGCAGCCGTGGCGGGGTATACGAGCAGTACTTC	CASSLGSRGGVYEQYF	TRBJ2-7	TRBV5-1	.	.
TGTGCCAGCAGCCTTCTTCCGGGACTAGCGGGACCCTCCCGTTCGTACTTC	CASSLLPGLAGPSRSYF	TRBJ2-5	TRBV7-9	.	TRBD2
TGCGCCAGCAGCCCCTCACAGGGGGCCAGGAACACTGAAGCTTTCTTT	CASSPSQGARNTEAFF	TRBJ1-1	TRBV5-1	.	TRBD1
TGCAGCGTTATCAGGAGCACAGATACGCAGTATTTT	CSVIRSTDTQYF	TRBJ2-3	TRBV29-1	.	.
TGTGCCAGCAGCGTAGAGGCAGGCGGGGCCGGCACTGAAGCTTTCTTT	CASSVEAGGAGTEAFF	TRBJ1-1	TRBV9	.	.
TGTGCCAGCCAGACTAGCGGGACGTACGAGCAGTACTTC	CASQTSGTYEQYF	TRBJ2-7	TRBV28	few	TRBD2
TGTGCCAGCAGGGCTAGCTATGAGCAGTTCTTC	CASRASYEQFF	TRBJ2-1	TRBV7-2	.	.
TGTGCCAGCAGCTACCAGACATGGCGAGAGACCCAGTACTTC	CASSYQTWRETQYF	TRBJ2-5	TRBV14	.	.
TGTGCCACCCAATCTGGACAGGGGACGTATAAGCCCCAGCATTTT	CATQSGQGTYKPQHF	TRBJ1-5	TRBV28	.	TRBD1
TGTGCCAGCAGTCAACGGGGACAGGGCGCCAATCAGCCCCAGCATTTT	CASSQRGQGANQPQHF	TRBJ1-5	TRBV27	.	TRBD1
TGTGCCAGCACCACCACAACAGATACGCAGTATTTT	CASTTTTDTQYF	TRBJ2-3	TRBV28	.	.
TGCGCCAGCAGCGAACAGGGGGTGAACACTGAAGCTTTCTTT	CASSEQGVNTEAFF	TRBJ1-1	TRBV10-1	few	TRBD1
TGTGCCAGCAGCCTAGCTGTAGCGGCGAACACCGGGGAGCTGTTTTTT	CASSLAVAANTGELFF	TRBJ2-2	TRBV7-9	few	.
TGTGCCAGCAGCCCGACAGGGCGGGGGGACACTGAAGCTTTCTTT	CASSPTGRGDTEAFF	TRBJ1-1	TRBV28	few	TRBD1
TGTGCCAGCAGCTTAGGGGCAGACACCTACGAGCAGTACTTC	CASSLGADTYEQYF	TRBJ2-7	TRBV7-6	.	.
TGTGCCAGCAGCCAAGCTATGAACACTGAAGCTTTCTTT	CASSQAMNTEAFF	TRBJ1-1	TRBV11-2	.	.
TGTGCCAGCTCACCACCGGTACAGGGACAGGGGCGCTACGAGCAGTACTTC	CASSPPVQGQGRYEQYF	TRBJ2-7	TRBV18	few	TRBD1
TGTGCCAGCAGTCCCCTTAGCGGGAGGGGGTACGAGCAGTACTTC	CASSPLSGRGYEQYF	TRBJ2-7	TRBV28	.	TRBD2
TGTGCCAGCAGTCTAATGGGACAGGGGCAGGGGGAGCAGTACTTC	CASSLMGQGQGEQYF	TRBJ2-5	TRBV7-3	.	TRBD1
TGTGCCAGCAGCTTCGGGGTGGGTTCGAACACTGAAGCTTTCTTT	CASSFGVGSNTEAFF	TRBJ1-1	TRBV5-5	.	.
TGTGCCAGCAGCTCTTTGGGACTAGCGGGCCTCTACAATGAGCAGTTCTTC	CASSSLGLAGLYNEQFF	TRBJ2-1	TRBV7-9	.	TRBD2
TGTGCCAGCAGCACAAAAGGACAGGGGGTGAAGGGCTACACCTTC	CASSTKGQGVKGYTF	TRBJ1-2	TRBV7-2	.	TRBD1
TGTGCCAGCAGCCAAGTAACAGGGGGGCCAGAGACCCAGTACTTC	CASSQVTGGPETQYF	TRBJ2-5	TRBV14	few	TRBD1
TGCGCCAGCAGCCAAGAACTGAGGCGGACTGAAGCTTTCTTT	CASSQELRRTEAFF	TRBJ1-1	TRBV4-1	.	.
TGTGCCACGTTCCCGGGACTAGCGGCTGGTGAGCAGTTCTTC	CATFPGLAAGEQFF	TRBJ2-1	TRBV15	.	TRBD2
TGTGCCAGCAGCTCAACAGGGTTCTACAATGAGCAGTTCTTC	CASSSTGFYNEQFF	TRBJ2-1	TRBV16	.	.
TGTGCCAGCAGCCCACTAGCGGGAGGCGGCTACGAGCAGTACTTC	CASSPLAGGGYEQYF	TRBJ2-7	TRBV5-6	.	TRBD2
TGTGCCAGCAGTTTCGGACAGGGGATGGGCTACACCTTC	CASSFGQGMGYTF	TRBJ1-2	TRBV27	.	TRBD1
TGTGCCAGCAGTTACACAAGGGGAACTAATGAAAAACTGTTTTTT	CASSYTRGTNEKLFF	TRBJ1-4	TRBV6-5	.	.
TGCGCCAGCAGCTTCTCCAGTACGAACACTGAAGCTTTCTTT	CASSFSSTNTEAFF	TRBJ1-1	TRBV5-1	.	.
TGCAGCGTTGAAGCGGAGGGACAGGGAGGAAGAAACACTGAAGCTTTCTTT	CSVEAEGQGGRNTEAFF	TRBJ1-1	TRBV29-1	.	TRBD1
TGTGCCAGCACTACCCTCGGGGCTGAAGCTTTCTTT	CASTTLGAEAFF	TRBJ1-1	TRBV2	.	.
TGTGCCAGCAGACCAGGGGGCGCAGGTGAAAAACTGTTTTTT	CASRPGGAGEKLFF	TRBJ1-4	TRBV6-1	few	TRBD1
TGTGCCAGCAGTCCCCCCGGGACAACAGATACGCAGTATTTT	CASSPPGTTDTQYF	TRBJ2-3	TRBV28	.	.
TGTGCCAGCAGTTACTCTGGCAGGTCGATCAATCAGCCCCAGCATTTT	CASSYSGRSINQPQHF	TRBJ1-5	TRBV6-6	.	.
TGCGCCAGCAGTGAGTCTGGAGGTATTGACAATGAGCAGTTCTTC	CASSESGGIDNEQFF	TRBJ2-1	TRBV10-1	.	.
TGTGCCAGCAGTTTAGCGGGAGTAGTGGAGACCCAGTACTTC	CASSLAGVVETQYF	TRBJ2-5	TRBV28	.	TRBD2
TGTGCCTGGAGTGTAGGTGCTAGCGGTTACAATGAGCAGTTCTTC	CAWSVGASGYNEQFF	TRBJ2-1	TRBV30	few	TRBD2
TGTGCCAGCAGTCCGGACAGATCCTACGAGCAGTACTTC	CASSPDRSYEQYF	TRBJ2-7	TRBV27	.	.
TGTGCCAGCAGCCCCACGTGGGCCAATGAAAAACTGTTTTTT	CASSPTWANEKLFF	TRBJ1-4	TRBV6-1	.	.
TGTGCCAGCAGCTTAGGGACAGGGGGCGGTCTGGGCACCGGGGAGCTGTTTTTT	CASSLGTGGGLGTGELFF	TRBJ2-2	TRBV7-8	once	TRBD1
TGTGCCAGCAGCTTAGTCTCAGGTCAAGATACGCAGTATTTT	CASSLVSGQDTQYF	TRBJ2-3	TRBV7-9	few	.
TGTGCCAGCAGCTCCAGAGGACTAGCGAATAAGAACACCGGGGAGCTGTTTTTT	CASSSRGLANKNTGELFF	TRBJ2-2	TRBV7-8	.	TRBD2
TGTGCCACCGCCCGGCAGGGGGCCCTTTCCCCCTCCTACGAGCAGTACTTC	CATARQGALSPSYEQYF	TRBJ2-7	TRBV27	few	TRBD1
TGTGCCAGCTCAGCTCGACTAGCGGGATCCTCCCAGGGGCCCTCCTACGAGCAGTACTTC	CASSARLAGSSQGPSYEQYF	TRBJ2-7	TRBV18	few	TRBD2